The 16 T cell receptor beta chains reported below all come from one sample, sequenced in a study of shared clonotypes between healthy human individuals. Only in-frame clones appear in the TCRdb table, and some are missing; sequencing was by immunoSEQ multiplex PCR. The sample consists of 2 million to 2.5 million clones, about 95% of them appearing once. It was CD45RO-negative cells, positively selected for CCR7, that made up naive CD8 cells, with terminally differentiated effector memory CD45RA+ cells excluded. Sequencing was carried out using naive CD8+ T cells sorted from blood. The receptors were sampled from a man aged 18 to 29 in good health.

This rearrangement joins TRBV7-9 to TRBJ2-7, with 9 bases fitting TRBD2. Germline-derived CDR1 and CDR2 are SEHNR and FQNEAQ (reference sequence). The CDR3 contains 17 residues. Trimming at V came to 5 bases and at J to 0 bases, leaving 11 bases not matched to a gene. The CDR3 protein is CASSNGGLAGPSYEQYF. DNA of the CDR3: TGTGCCAGCAGCAATGGTGGGCTAGCGGGACCCTCCTACGAGCAGTACTTC.

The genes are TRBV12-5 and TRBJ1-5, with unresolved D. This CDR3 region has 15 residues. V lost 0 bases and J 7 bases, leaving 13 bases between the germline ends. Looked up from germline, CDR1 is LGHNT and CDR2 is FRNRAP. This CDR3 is CASGLVRMDGQPQHF. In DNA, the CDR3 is TGTGCTAGTGGTTTGGTACGAATGGACGGCCAGCCCCAGCATTTT.

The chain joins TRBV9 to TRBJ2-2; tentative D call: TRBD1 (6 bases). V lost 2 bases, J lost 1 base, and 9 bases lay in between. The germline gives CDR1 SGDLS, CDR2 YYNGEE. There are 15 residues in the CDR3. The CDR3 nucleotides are TGTGCCAGCAGCGTTAGGACAGAGAACACCGGGGAGCTGTTTTTT. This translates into CASSVRTENTGELFF.

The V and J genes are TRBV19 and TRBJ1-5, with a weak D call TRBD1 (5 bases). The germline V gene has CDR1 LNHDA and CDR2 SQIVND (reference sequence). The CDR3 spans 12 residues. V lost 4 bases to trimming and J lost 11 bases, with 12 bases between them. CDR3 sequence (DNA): TGTGCCAGTAGTACGGGACTTCTGGCCCAGCATTTT. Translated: CASSTGLLAQHF.

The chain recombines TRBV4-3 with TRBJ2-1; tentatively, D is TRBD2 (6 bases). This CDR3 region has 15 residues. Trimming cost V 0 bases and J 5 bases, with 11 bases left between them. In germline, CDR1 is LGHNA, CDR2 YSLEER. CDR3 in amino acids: CASSQESRDDNEQFF. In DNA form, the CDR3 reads TGCGCCAGCAGCCAAGAATCGCGGGACGACAATGAGCAGTTCTTC.

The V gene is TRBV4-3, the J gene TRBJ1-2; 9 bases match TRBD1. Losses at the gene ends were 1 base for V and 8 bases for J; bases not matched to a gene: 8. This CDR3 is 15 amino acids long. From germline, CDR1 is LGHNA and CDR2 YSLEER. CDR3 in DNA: TGCGCCAGCAGCCAAGCCGGGACAGGGTCTTCCGGCTACACCTTC. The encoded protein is CASSQAGTGSSGYTF.

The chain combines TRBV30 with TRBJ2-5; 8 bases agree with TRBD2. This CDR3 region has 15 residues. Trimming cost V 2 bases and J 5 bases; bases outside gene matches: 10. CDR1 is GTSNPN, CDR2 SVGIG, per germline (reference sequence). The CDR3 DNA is TGTGCCTGGAGTCGAGCGGGGGCCGCGAGGGAGACCCAGTACTTC. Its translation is CAWSRAGAARETQYF.

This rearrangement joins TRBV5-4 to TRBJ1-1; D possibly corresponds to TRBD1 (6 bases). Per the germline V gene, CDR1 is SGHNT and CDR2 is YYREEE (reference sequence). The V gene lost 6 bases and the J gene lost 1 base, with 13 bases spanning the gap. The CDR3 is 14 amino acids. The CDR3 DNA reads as TGTGCCAGCACCGTGAGGGGGGGGAACACTGAAGCTTTCTTT. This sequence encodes CASTVRGGNTEAFF.

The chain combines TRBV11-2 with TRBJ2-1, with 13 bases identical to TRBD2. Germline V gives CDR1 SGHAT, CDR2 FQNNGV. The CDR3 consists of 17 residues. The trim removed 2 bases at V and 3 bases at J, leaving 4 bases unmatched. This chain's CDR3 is CASSLIGLAGDYNEQFF. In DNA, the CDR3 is TGTGCCAGCAGCTTAATTGGACTAGCGGGGGACTACAATGAGCAGTTCTTC.

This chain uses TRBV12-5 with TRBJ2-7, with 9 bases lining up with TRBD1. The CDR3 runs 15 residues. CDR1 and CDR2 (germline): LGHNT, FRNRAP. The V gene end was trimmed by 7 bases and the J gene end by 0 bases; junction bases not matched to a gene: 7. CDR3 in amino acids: CASALTGGSSYEQYF. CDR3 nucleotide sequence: TGTGCTAGTGCCCTCACAGGGGGCTCCTCCTACGAGCAGTACTTC.

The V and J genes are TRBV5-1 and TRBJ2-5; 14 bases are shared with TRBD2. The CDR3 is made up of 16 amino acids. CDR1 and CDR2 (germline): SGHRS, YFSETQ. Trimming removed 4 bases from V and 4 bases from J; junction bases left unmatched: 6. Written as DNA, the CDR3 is TGCGCCAGCAGCCCGAGTGGGACTAGCGGGAGAGAGACCCAGTACTTC. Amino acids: CASSPSGTSGRETQYF.

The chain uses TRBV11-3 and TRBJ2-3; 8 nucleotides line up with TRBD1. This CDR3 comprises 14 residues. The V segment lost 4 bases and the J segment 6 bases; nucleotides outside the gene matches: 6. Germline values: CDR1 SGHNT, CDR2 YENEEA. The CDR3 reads CASSSDRVGDTQYF. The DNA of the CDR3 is TGTGCCAGCAGCTCGGACAGGGTCGGGGATACGCAGTATTTT.

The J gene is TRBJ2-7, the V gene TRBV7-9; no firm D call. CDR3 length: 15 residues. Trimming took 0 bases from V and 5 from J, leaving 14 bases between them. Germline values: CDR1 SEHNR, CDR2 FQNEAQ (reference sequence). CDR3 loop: CASSLAALGIDEQYF. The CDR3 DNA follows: TGTGCCAGCAGCTTAGCGGCCCTGGGTATCGACGAGCAGTACTTC.

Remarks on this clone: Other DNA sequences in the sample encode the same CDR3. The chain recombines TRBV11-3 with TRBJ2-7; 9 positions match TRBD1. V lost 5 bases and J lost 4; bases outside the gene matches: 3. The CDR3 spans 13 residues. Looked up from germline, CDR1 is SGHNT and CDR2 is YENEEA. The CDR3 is CASSPGTGYEQYF. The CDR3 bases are TGTGCCAGCAGCCCCGGGACAGGGTACGAGCAGTACTTC. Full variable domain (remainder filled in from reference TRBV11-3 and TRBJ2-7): EAGVVQSPRYKIIEKKQPVAFWCNPISGHNTLYWYLQNLGQGPELLIRYENEEAVDDSQLPKDRFSAERLKGVDSTLKIQPAELGDSAVYLCASSPGTGYEQYFGPGTRLTVT.

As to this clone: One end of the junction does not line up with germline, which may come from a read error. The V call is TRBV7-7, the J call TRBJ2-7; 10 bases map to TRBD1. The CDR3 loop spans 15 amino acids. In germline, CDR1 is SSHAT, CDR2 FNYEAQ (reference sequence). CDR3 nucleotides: TGTGCTAGCAGCTATGGGACAGGGGAAAGTTACGAGCAGTACTTC. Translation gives CASSYGTGESYEQYF.

The CDR3 DNA sequence: TGTGCCAGCGGGGAAGGGAGGACATCCGAGCAGTACTTC. Translating it yields CASGEGRTSEQYF. The chain joins TRBV5-6 to TRBJ2-7, with a weak D call TRBD2 (6 bases). Germline lookup yields CDR1 SGHDT and CDR2 YYEEEE. This CDR3 is built from 13 residues. Trimming shortened V by 7 bases and J by 6 bases, and 17 bases separated the two germline ends.